This T cell receptor beta chain stems from a study of cytomegalovirus exposure and HLA in healthy donors. V lost 0 bases and J lost 6, with 9 bases in between. The CDR3 runs to 14 residues. Looked up from germline, CDR1 is LGHNA and CDR2 is YNFKEQ. The PCR made use of 60 Vbeta and 13 Jbeta primers. Repertoires were generated with immunoSEQ multiplex PCR, while TCRdb's copy carries only in-frame clones and drops some. The repertoire has 100,000 to 150,000 clones, around three quarters of them found once; the top ten carry around 4%. The J gene is TRBJ1-5, the V gene TRBV4-2, with D hard to call. The TCR sequence derives from a man aged 35 to 55 in good health and CMV-seronegative. The source material was PBMCs. Written as DNA, the CDR3 is TGTGCCAGCAGCCAAGATCTAGCTGGTCAGCCCCAGCATTTT. Translated, it gives CASSQDLAGQPQHF.